One sample yielded the 18 T cell receptor beta chains listed below, sequenced in a study of T cells after yellow fever vaccination. One entry per CDR3 protein, called by TCRdb with MiXCR from the 5' RACE reads. Here the sample spans 300,000 to 400,000 distinct CDR3 sequences, about 12% being singletons. The specimen was CD4+ T cells sorted from PBMCs, collected 15 days after the yellow fever booster vaccination. These receptors were taken from a man aged 18 to 29 who received the YFV17D yellow fever vaccine.

A few counts support this clonotype. The chain is built from TRBV11-2 and TRBJ2-2; D unclear. Trimming stripped 2 bases from V and 6 bases from J, with 13 bases between. CDR3 length: 15 residues. Germline loops: CDR1 SGHAT, CDR2 FQNNGV. The CDR3 is CASSLWVTTAGELFF. CDR3 DNA sequence: TGTGCCAGCAGCTTATGGGTCACTACGGCCGGGGAGCTGTTTTTT.

This chain connects TRBV7-9 to TRBJ2-7, with D possibly TRBD1 on 7 matching bases. V was trimmed by 5 bases and J by 0 bases, leaving 11 bases between them. This CDR3 is 14 amino acids long. Germline CDR1 reads SEHNR; CDR2 reads FQNEAQ (reference sequence). CDR3 protein: CASSQGGYSYEQYF. The CDR3 coding sequence is TGTGCCAGCAGCCAGGGGGGCTACTCCTACGAGCAGTACTTC.

The chain is built from TRBV9 and TRBJ1-2, with D tentatively TRBD1 (5 bases). This CDR3 contains 13 residues. The V end was cut by 1 base, the J end by 7 bases, with 11 bases between. Germline-derived CDR1 and CDR2 are SGDLS and YYNGEE. Written as DNA, the CDR3 is TGTGCCAGCAGCGTAACCAGGGTGTCTGGCTACACCTTC. Protein product: CASSVTRVSGYTF.

This clonotype appeared a few times. The chain joins TRBV5-6 to TRBJ1-1, with 8 bases aligning to TRBD1. This CDR3 has 15 residues. Germline CDR1 and CDR2: SGHDT and YYEEEE. The junction had 8 bases not matched to a gene; V was cut back by 1 base and J by 6 bases. The CDR3 here is CASSLPGTGIPEAFF. In nucleotides, the CDR3 is TGTGCCAGCAGCTTGCCCGGGACAGGCATCCCTGAAGCTTTCTTT.

The CDR3 region is CASSEGEVQPQHF. The CDR3 DNA follows: TGTGCCAGCAGTGAAGGCGAGGTTCAGCCCCAGCATTTT. The V gene is TRBV6-1, the J gene TRBJ1-5; D ambiguous. V was trimmed by 1 base and J by 6 bases, leaving 7 bases between them. This CDR3 is 13 amino acids long. The germline CDR1 and CDR2 sequences are MNHNS and SASEGT.

This chain joins TRBV28 and TRBJ1-1, with D perhaps matching TRBD1 (6 bases). The CDR3 runs to 15 residues. V was cut by 6 bases and J by 4 bases, with 18 bases left in between. Germline values: CDR1 MDHEN, CDR2 SYDVKM. Written as DNA, the CDR3 is TGTGCCAGCAGGCCACGAGGGGGGGTGACCACTGAAGCTTTCTTT. This sequence encodes CASRPRGGVTTEAFF. The entire variable domain, with the rest obtained from reference TRBV28 and TRBJ1-1, is as follows: DVKVTQSSRYLVKRTGEKVFLECVQDMDHENMFWYRQDPGLGLRLIYFSYDVKMKEKGDIPEGYSVSREKKERFSLILESASTNQTSMYLCASRPRGGVTTEAFFGQGTRLTVV.

This clonotype was recorded a few times. This sequence joins TRBV6-5 and TRBJ1-1; the match to TRBD1 covers 10 bases. Germline assignment: CDR1 MNHEY and CDR2 SVGAGI. This CDR3 region has 15 residues. Unmatched junction bases numbered 4, after V lost 2 bases and J lost 4 bases. CDR3 loop: CASSYLTGGGTEAFF. CDR3 in DNA: TGTGCCAGCAGTTACCTGACAGGGGGCGGCACTGAAGCTTTCTTT.

Ten or more counts support this clonotype. The V and J genes are TRBV7-2 and TRBJ2-3; a weak D match, TRBD1 (6 bases). CDR3 length: 15 residues. Germline loops: CDR1 SGHTA, CDR2 FQGNSA. Trimming removed 5 bases from V and 5 bases from J, with 17 bases in between. The CDR3 nucleotides read TGTGCCAGCAGCCTCACCCAGGGGCTGGGAGATACGCAGTATTTT. Translating it yields CASSLTQGLGDTQYF.

This clonotype was seen a few times. The chain recombines TRBV5-1 with TRBJ2-5, with D perhaps TRBD1 (5 bases). The CDR3 length is 16 residues. Germline lookup yields CDR1 SGHRS and CDR2 YFSETQ. V dropped 0 bases and J dropped 5 bases, with 17 bases sitting between them. The CDR3 DNA is TGCGCCAGCAGCTTGGTAGAGGCAGGGCTTTTGGAGACCCAGTACTTC. This sequence encodes CASSLVEAGLLETQYF.

This clonotype was recorded a few times. The genes are TRBV3-1 and TRBJ2-5, with TRBD2 identical over 7 bases. In germline, CDR1 is LGHDT, CDR2 YNNKEL (reference sequence). With V trimmed by 2 bases and J by 4 bases, 7 bases remained unmatched. This CDR3 region has 15 residues. The chain's CDR3 is CASSQMAQRGETQYF. In DNA form, the CDR3 reads TGTGCCAGCAGCCAAATGGCCCAGCGGGGAGAGACCCAGTACTTC.

This clonotype was picked up many times. V gene TRBV27 combines with J gene TRBJ1-6; weak D call: TRBD1 (6 bases). The germline V and J ends were trimmed by 6 bases and 8 bases, with 11 bases remaining between them. The germline CDR1 and CDR2 sequences are MNHEY and SMNVEV (reference sequence). This CDR3 is built from 13 residues. CDR3 amino acids: CASSGQLDSPLHF. The CDR3 region has the DNA TGTGCCAGCAGCGGACAGTTGGATTCACCCCTCCACTTT.

About this clonotype itself: A much larger clonotype is one base distant, so this may be a read error. This rearrangement joins TRBV7-9 to TRBJ2-3, with D possibly being TRBD2 (5 bases). V was pared by 8 bases and J by 5 bases, with 8 bases between. CDR1 and CDR2 (germline): SEHNR, FQNEAQ (reference sequence). This CDR3 spans 11 amino acids. This chain's CDR3 is CASGGRDTQYF. The CDR3 DNA is TGTGCCAGCGGAGGCAGAGATACGCAGTATTTT.

This clonotype has more than one count but fewer than ten. V usage is TRBV7-3 and J usage is TRBJ1-1; 10 bases are shared with TRBD1. Trimming cost V 5 bases and J 5 bases; bases outside gene matches: 5. CDR1 and CDR2 (germline): SGHTA, FQGTGA. The CDR3 contains 14 residues. The CDR3 coding sequence is TGTGCCAGCAGCCGGACAGGGGGTTATACTGAAGCTTTCTTT. This encodes CASSRTGGYTEAFF.

This rearrangement joins TRBV7-9 to TRBJ1-1; D gene uncertain. Germline loops: CDR1 SEHNR, CDR2 FQNEAQ (reference sequence). The CDR3 has 14 residues. V was pared by 8 bases and J by 0 bases, with 13 bases between. The DNA for the CDR3 is TGTGCCAGCCCCCACCCAACCCTGAACACTGAAGCTTTCTTT. Residues: CASPHPTLNTEAFF.

The chain is built from TRBV4-3 and TRBJ1-5; 7 bases are shared with TRBD1. CDR3 size: 15 residues. V shed 0 bases, J shed 7 bases, and the junction held 6 bases outside the gene matches. Germline CDR1 is LGHNA and CDR2 is YSLEER. The CDR3 DNA sequence: TGCGCCAGCAGCCAAGACTGGACAGGATCCCAGCCCCAGCATTTT. Protein product: CASSQDWTGSQPQHF.

This chain joins TRBV27 and TRBJ2-1; 8 bases are shared with TRBD1. This CDR3 has 14 amino acids. V was pared by 7 bases and J by 3 bases, with 5 bases of the junction left unmatched. Germline CDR1 reads MNHEY; CDR2 reads SMNVEV (reference sequence). CDR3 nucleotide sequence: TGTGCCAGCACTCGGACAGGGAACTACAATGAGCAGTTCTTC. Its protein is CASTRTGNYNEQFF.

The chain recombines TRBV12-3 or TRBV12-4 with TRBJ1-1; tentatively, D is TRBD1 (5 bases). Trimming shortened V by 6 bases and J by 1 base, and 18 bases separated the two germline ends. The CDR3 extends over 16 amino acids. In DNA form, the CDR3 reads TGTGCCAGCAGGATTCAGTCGAGCAGGGAGAACACTGAAGCTTTCTTT. It specifies CASRIQSSRENTEAFF.

This clonotype came up many times. The rearrangement uses TRBV10-2 and TRBJ2-1; 12 nucleotides match TRBD1. The CDR3 is made up of 15 amino acids. Losses at the gene ends were 7 bases for V and 5 bases for J; bases not matched to a gene: 6. CDR1 is WSHSY and CDR2 is SAAADI in the germline V gene. CDR3 nucleotides: TGCGCCAGCAACCCGGGACAGGGGGCACACAATGAGCAGTTCTTC. Translation: CASNPGQGAHNEQFF.